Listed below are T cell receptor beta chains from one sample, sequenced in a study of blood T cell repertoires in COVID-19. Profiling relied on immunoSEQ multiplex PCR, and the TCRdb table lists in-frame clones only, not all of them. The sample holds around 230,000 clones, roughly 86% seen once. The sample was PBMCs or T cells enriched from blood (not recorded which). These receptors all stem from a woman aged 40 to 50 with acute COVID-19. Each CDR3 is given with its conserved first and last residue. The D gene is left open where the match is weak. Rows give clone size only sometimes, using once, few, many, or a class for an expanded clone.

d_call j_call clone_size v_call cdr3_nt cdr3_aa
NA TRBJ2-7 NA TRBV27 TGTGCCAGCAGTTCCTCCCCAAGGACAGTCCACTACGAGCAGTACTTC CASSSSPRTVHYEQYF
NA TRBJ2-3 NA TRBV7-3 TGTGCCAGCAGCTTAAGGCGGACTACTACGCAGTATTTT CASSLRRTTTQYF
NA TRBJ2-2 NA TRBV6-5 TGTGCCAGCAGTTTATCATTTGGGGAGGGGGAGCTGTTTTTT CASSLSFGEGELFF
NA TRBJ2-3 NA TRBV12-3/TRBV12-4 TGTGCCAGCAGTGAGGAGAAAGCAGATACGCAGTATTTT CASSEEKADTQYF
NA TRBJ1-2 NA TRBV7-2 TGTGCCAGCAGCTCGCTTACAGGGTCGACTGATGGCTACACCTTC CASSSLTGSTDGYTF
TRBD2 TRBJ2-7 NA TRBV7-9 TGTGCCAGCAGCCCTCGGACTAGCGGATGGATTTCCTACGAGCAGTACTTC CASSPRTSGWISYEQYF
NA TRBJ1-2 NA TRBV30 TGTGCCTGTCAACAGGATTTCTATGGCTACACCTTC CACQQDFYGYTF
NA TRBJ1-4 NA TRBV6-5 TGTGCCAGCAGTTTGAGGATTAATGAAAAACTGTTTTTT CASSLRINEKLFF
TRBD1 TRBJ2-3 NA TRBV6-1 TGTGCCAGCAGTGAAGGGACAGGGAAAGATACGCAGTATTTT CASSEGTGKDTQYF
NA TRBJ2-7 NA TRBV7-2 TGTGCCAGCAGCTTGGGGGCTATTAGCTCCTACGAGCAGTACTTC CASSLGAISSYEQYF
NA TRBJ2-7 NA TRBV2 TGTGCCAGCAATCTCGGGGACTACGAGCAGTACTTC CASNLGDYEQYF
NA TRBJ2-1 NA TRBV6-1 TGTGCCAGCAGTGATGGCGGGGCTTCCCCATACAATGAGCAGTTCTTC CASSDGGASPYNEQFF
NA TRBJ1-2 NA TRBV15 TGTGCCACCAGCAGAGGGACAGATGGCTACACCTTC CATSRGTDGYTF
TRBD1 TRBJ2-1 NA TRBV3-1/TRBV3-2 TGTGCCAGCAGCCAAGATTGGCAGGGGGCGAACAATGAGCAGTTCTTC CASSQDWQGANNEQFF
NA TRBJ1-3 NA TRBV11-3 TGTGCCAGCAGCTTAGGCCAGAACTCTGGAAACACCATATATTTT CASSLGQNSGNTIYF
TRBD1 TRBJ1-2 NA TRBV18 TGTGCCAGCTCACCCCTAGACAGGGGGAGTTTGTATGGCTACACCTTC CASSPLDRGSLYGYTF
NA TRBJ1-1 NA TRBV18 TGTGCCAGCTCACCGTTAGGACCGAATGGGGAGGCTTTCTTT CASSPLGPNGEAFF
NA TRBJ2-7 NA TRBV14 TGTGCCAGCAGCCCTACCGCAATCCCTCATAACTACGAGCAGTACTTC CASSPTAIPHNYEQYF
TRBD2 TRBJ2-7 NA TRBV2 TGTGCCAGCAGTGGGACTAGCGGGAGGGGTTACGAGCAGTACTTC CASSGTSGRGYEQYF
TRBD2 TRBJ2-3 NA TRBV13 TGTGCCAGCAGCCTCAGGACTAGCGGGGGAGATACGCAGTATTTT CASSLRTSGGDTQYF
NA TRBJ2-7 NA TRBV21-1 TGTGCCAGCAGCAAAAACGGCGGGGGCACCGAGCAGTACTTC CASSKNGGGTEQYF
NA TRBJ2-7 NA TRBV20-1 TGCAGTGCTACATTAGATGGCCTAGAGTACTTC CSATLDGLEYF
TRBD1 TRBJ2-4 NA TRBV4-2 TGTGCCAGCAGCTCACGGCTTGGACAGGGGGTTAGTAACATTCAGTACTTC CASSSRLGQGVSNIQYF
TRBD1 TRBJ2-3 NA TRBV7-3 TGTGCCAGCAGCTCCCCGCACACAGGGGTAACTAGCACAGATACGCAGTATTTT CASSSPHTGVTSTDTQYF
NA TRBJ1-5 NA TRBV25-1 TGTGCCAGCAGTCAACAGGGTGGCAATCAGCCCCAGCATTTT CASSQQGGNQPQHF
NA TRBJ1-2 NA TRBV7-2 TGTGCCAGCAGTCCCAGGGCTACAAATGGCTACACCTTC CASSPRATNGYTF
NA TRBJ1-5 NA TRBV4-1 TGCGCCAGCAGCGAAACAACAGGGTCGGGTCAGCCCCAGCATTTT CASSETTGSGQPQHF
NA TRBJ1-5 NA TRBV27 TGTGCCAGCAGTTTATGGCGGAGTCCTGGACAGCCCCAGCATTTT CASSLWRSPGQPQHF
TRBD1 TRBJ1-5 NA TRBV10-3 TGTGCCATCAGTGAGTCCAGGGACAGGGGGAGCAATCAGCCCCAGCATTTT CAISESRDRGSNQPQHF
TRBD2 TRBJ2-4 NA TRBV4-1 TGCGCCAGCAGCCAAGATCTAGCGGGAGCGAAAGTAGCCAAAAACATTCAGTACTTC CASSQDLAGAKVAKNIQYF
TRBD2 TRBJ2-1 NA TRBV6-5 TGTGCCAGCAGTTCCACTAGCGGGAGGGCCGGTGAGCAGTTCTTC CASSSTSGRAGEQFF
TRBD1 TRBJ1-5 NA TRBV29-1 TGCAGCGTCTGTTGGCAGGGGGCAGATCAGCCCCAGCATTTT CSVCWQGADQPQHF
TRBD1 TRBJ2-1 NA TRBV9 TGTGCCAGCAGCGTCGGGACAGGGGGTTTCAATGAGCAGTTCTTC CASSVGTGGFNEQFF
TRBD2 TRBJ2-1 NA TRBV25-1 TGTGCCAGCAGTGAAATTACTAGCGGGTACTACAATGAGCAGTTCTTC CASSEITSGYYNEQFF
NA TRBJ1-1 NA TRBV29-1 TGCAGCTCGAATGGAGGGCTAAGCACTGAAGCTTTCTTT CSSNGGLSTEAFF
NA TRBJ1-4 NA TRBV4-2 TGTGCCAGCAGCCAAGATGGAGGGATTGGAAAACTGTTTTTT CASSQDGGIGKLFF
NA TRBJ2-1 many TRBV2 TGTGCCAGCAGTTCTGTCGGCTCCTACAATGAGCAGTTCTTC CASSSVGSYNEQFF
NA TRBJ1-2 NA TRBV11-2 TGTGCCAGCAGCTTTGAGCGCATTAGCCCCGATGGCTACACCTTC CASSFERISPDGYTF
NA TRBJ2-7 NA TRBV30 TGTGCCTGGAGTGTTCAATCAGGAAGTTACGAGCAGTACTTC CAWSVQSGSYEQYF
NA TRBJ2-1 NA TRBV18 TGTGCCAGCTCACCATCCCTAGAAGCTTACAATGAGCAGTTCTTC CASSPSLEAYNEQFF
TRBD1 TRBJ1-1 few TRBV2 TGTGCCAGCAACTTTGGACAGGGGAACACTGAAGCTTTCTTT CASNFGQGNTEAFF
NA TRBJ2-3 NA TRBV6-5 TGTGCCAGCAGCCCCTTAGCTGGCACAGATACGCAGTATTTT CASSPLAGTDTQYF
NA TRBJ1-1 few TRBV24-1 TGTGCCACCAGTGATTCCAGGGGTGGCGGCACTGAAGCTTTCTTT CATSDSRGGGTEAFF
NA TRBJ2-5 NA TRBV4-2 TGTGCCAGCAGCCAAGATGGTCAGGGACTGACTAAGTACTTC CASSQDGQGLTKYF
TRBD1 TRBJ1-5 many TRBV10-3 TGTGCCATCAGTGATAGGGACAGGGGGCTTTCAAGCAATCAGCCCCAGCATTTT CAISDRDRGLSSNQPQHF
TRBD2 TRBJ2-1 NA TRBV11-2 TGTGCCAGCAGCTCGAGCGGGAGCGCCCCGAATGAGCAGTTCTTC CASSSSGSAPNEQFF
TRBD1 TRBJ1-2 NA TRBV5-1 TGCGCCAGCAGCCAGGGACAGAACTATGGCTACACCTTC CASSQGQNYGYTF
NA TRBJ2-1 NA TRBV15 TGTGCCACCAGCAGGAAGAGATTTGGCGGCAATGAGCAGTTCTTC CATSRKRFGGNEQFF
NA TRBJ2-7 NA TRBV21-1 TGTGCCAGCACCCAGGGGACCCTAAACGACGAGCAGTACTTC CASTQGTLNDEQYF
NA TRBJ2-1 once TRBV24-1 TGTGCCACCAGTGATTTTACCGGGTTCAATGAGCAGTTCTTC CATSDFTGFNEQFF
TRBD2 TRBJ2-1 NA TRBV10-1 TGCGCCAGCAGTGTTATAGCGGGAGGGCCTCAGTTCTTC CASSVIAGGPQFF
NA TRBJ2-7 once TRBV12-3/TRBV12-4 TGTGCCAGCAGCTCGGACAGAACATACGAGCAGTACTTC CASSSDRTYEQYF
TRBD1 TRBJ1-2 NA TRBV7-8 TGTGCCAGCAGCTTAGAGGGACAGGGGGACTATGGCTACACCTTC CASSLEGQGDYGYTF
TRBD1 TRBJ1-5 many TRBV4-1 TGCGCCAGCAGCCACGACAGGGGTCGAAATCAGCCCCAGCATTTT CASSHDRGRNQPQHF
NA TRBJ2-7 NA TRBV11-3 TGTGCCAGCAGCTCCATAGGAGGATACTACGAGCAGTACTTC CASSSIGGYYEQYF